The 19 T cell receptor beta chains in this list originate from one sample, sequenced in a study of T-cell memory formation after mild COVID-19. Using its own MiXCR run on the 5' RACE reads, TCRdb lists one record per CDR3 protein. This repertoire shows about 420,000 distinct CDR3 sequences, under 25% found once; its top ten account for approximately 14%. Sample: PBMCs or a T cell subset sorted from them (not recorded which). These receptor sequences come from an adult woman who had mild COVID-19 (a few samples of this study predate the infection). Cell type and time point are not known.

The J gene is TRBJ2-2, the V gene TRBV10-3; weak D call: TRBD1 (5 bases). Germline V gives CDR1 ENHRY, CDR2 SYGVKD. V lost 6 bases and J lost 3, with 14 bases in between. The CDR3 has 15 amino acids. The CDR3 here is CAISSQGMDTGELFF. As DNA, the CDR3 is TGTGCCATCAGCTCTCAGGGTATGGACACCGGGGAGCTGTTTTTT.

This clonotype was counted between two and nine times. This chain's CDR3 is CSAGVVNTEAFF. In nucleotides, the CDR3 is TGCAGTGCGGGGGTAGTGAACACTGAAGCTTTCTTT. V gene TRBV20-1 combines with J gene TRBJ1-1, with D perhaps matching TRBD1 (5 bases). Looked up from germline, CDR1 is DFQATT and CDR2 is SNEGSKA (reference sequence). V dropped 6 bases and J dropped 0 bases, with 8 bases sitting between them. CDR3 size: 12 residues.

This clonotype was seen more than once but under ten times. The DNA of the CDR3 is TGTGCCAGCAGCCAAGATCGAATTGGGGCAGCTTTCTTT. The encoded protein is CASSQDRIGAAFF. The chain employs TRBV14 and TRBJ1-1; the D gene is possibly TRBD1 (5 bases). Germline CDR1 and CDR2: SGHDN and FVKESK. The CDR3 totals 13 residues. V was cut by 0 bases and J by 10 bases, with 12 bases left in between.

The chain joins TRBV18 to TRBJ1-4; D gene ambiguous. Germline V CDR1 and CDR2: KGHSH, LQKENI. The CDR3 has 15 amino acids. V was shortened by 2 bases and J by 8 bases, with 15 bases between the two germline ends. The CDR3 coding sequence is TGTGCCAGCTCACCAGGGCGGATTCACGGGGAAAAACTGTTTTTT. Translated, it gives CASSPGRIHGEKLFF. Looking up the rest from reference TRBV18 and TRBJ1-4 gives the full variable domain: NAGVMQNPRHLVRRRGQEARLRCSPMKGHSHVYWYRQLPEEGLKFMVYLQKENIIDESGMPKERFSAEFPKEGPSILRIQQVVRGDSAAYFCASSPGRIHGEKLFFGSGTQLSVL.

The rearrangement joins TRBV20-1 to TRBJ2-7, with D maybe TRBD1 (6 bases). Per germline, CDR1 DFQATT and CDR2 SNEGSKA (reference sequence). V shed 6 bases and J shed 0 bases, with 9 bases lying between them. CDR3 length: 12 amino acids. The CDR3 protein is CSAQTGSYEQYF. DNA for the CDR3: TGCAGTGCACAGACAGGCTCCTACGAGCAGTACTTC.

This chain connects TRBV29-1 to TRBJ1-1; D call uncertain. This CDR3 has 13 residues. Germline-derived CDR1 and CDR2 are SQVTM and ANQGSEA. V was shortened by 6 bases and J by 1 base, with 12 bases between the two germline ends. The DNA for the CDR3 is TGCAGCGTGTATGGACCGAGGAACACTGAAGCTTTCTTT. The encoded protein is CSVYGPRNTEAFF.

This clonotype has more than one count but fewer than ten. The V call is TRBV7-9, the J call TRBJ2-6; D is possibly TRBD1 or TRBD2 (6 bases each). CDR1 is SEHNR and CDR2 is FQNEAQ in the germline V gene (reference sequence). V dropped 3 bases and J dropped 3 bases, with 9 bases sitting between them. There are 15 residues in the CDR3. CDR3: CASSFGGLGANVLTF. DNA for the CDR3: TGTGCCAGCAGCTTTGGGGGGCTTGGGGCCAACGTCCTGACTTTC.

This clonotype was detected only a few times. V is TRBV9 and J is TRBJ2-1; D gene ambiguous. CDR1 is SGDLS and CDR2 is YYNGEE in the germline V gene. The CDR3 has 11 residues. V lost 0 bases and J lost 8, with 3 bases in between. This chain's CDR3 is CASSVGDEQFF. The DNA of the CDR3 is TGTGCCAGCAGCGTAGGCGATGAGCAGTTCTTC.

This clonotype appeared many times. The chain combines TRBV29-1 with TRBJ1-1; no firm D call. The germline V and J ends were trimmed by 4 bases and 0 bases, with 6 bases remaining between them. The CDR3 is 12 residues long. Germline V gives CDR1 SQVTM, CDR2 ANQGSEA. CDR3 DNA: TGCAGCGTTGGTCGGATGAACACTGAAGCTTTCTTT. Protein: CSVGRMNTEAFF.

V gene TRBV5-1 combines with J gene TRBJ1-1; D ambiguous. This CDR3 comprises 17 residues. The V gene's germline CDR1 is SGHRS and CDR2 YFSETQ. Trimming pared 3 bases from V and 8 bases from J, leaving 26 bases between. The CDR3 sequence: CASSSGLGERPGREAFF. In DNA, the CDR3 is TGCGCCAGCAGCTCAGGCTTGGGTGAGAGGCCCGGACGCGAAGCTTTCTTT.

This clonotype has more than one count but fewer than ten. The V gene is TRBV12-3 or TRBV12-4, the J gene TRBJ1-6; no clear D. V lost 3 bases, J lost 0 bases, and 9 bases lay in between. The CDR3 extends over 16 amino acids. CDR3 amino acids: CASSLGPSSYNSPLHF. The CDR3 coding sequence is TGTGCCAGCAGTTTGGGCCCGAGCTCCTATAATTCACCCCTCCACTTT.

This clonotype was detected only a few times. The V gene is TRBV5-1, the J gene TRBJ2-2; D gene unclear. Deletions cut 5 bases from V and 2 bases from J, with 10 bases between. CDR3 length: 14 amino acids. Germline CDR1 is SGHRS and CDR2 is YFSETQ. The CDR3 DNA is TGCGCCAGCAGACTCTTAACCAACACCGGGGAGCTGTTTTTT. Translated, it gives CASRLLTNTGELFF.

This rearrangement joins TRBV9 to TRBJ2-3; 7 bases line up with TRBD2. V lost 6 bases to trimming and J lost 1 base; unmatched junction nucleotides: 8. Germline CDR1 reads SGDLS; CDR2 reads YYNGEE. The CDR3 runs to 15 residues. In DNA, the CDR3 is TGTGCCAGCACTCCGATAGCGGGTCGCACAGATACGCAGTATTTT. Translated, it gives CASTPIAGRTDTQYF. The whole variable domain, remainder taken from reference TRBV9 and TRBJ2-3, is DSGVTQTPKHLITATGQRVTLRCSPRSGDLSVYWYQQSLDQGLQFLIQYYNGEERAKGNILERFSAQQFPDLHSELNLSSLELGDSALYFCASTPIAGRTDTQYFGPGTRLTVL.

This clonotype was found a few times. The chain combines TRBV6-1 with TRBJ1-2; the match to TRBD1 covers 8 bases. V was clipped by 6 bases and J by 6 bases; unmatched bases: 9. Germline loops: CDR1 MNHNS, CDR2 SASEGT. The CDR3 length is 14 residues. DNA of the CDR3: TGTGCCAGCAGAGGCGCAGGGGGCGTAGATGGCTACACCTTC. Translated: CASRGAGGVDGYTF.

This clonotype was detected a few times. The V and J genes are TRBV11-3 and TRBJ2-3; D possibly corresponds to TRBD2 (6 bases). The V gene lost 2 bases and the J gene lost 1 base, with 13 bases spanning the gap. The CDR3 has 16 amino acids. From germline, CDR1 is SGHNT and CDR2 YENEEA. Here the CDR3 reads CASSLNSGRGTDTQYF. The CDR3 DNA is TGTGCCAGCAGCTTAAATAGCGGTCGCGGCACAGATACGCAGTATTTT.

The chain couples TRBV5-5 to TRBJ1-4; D gene unclear. The germline CDR1 and CDR2 sequences are SGHKS and YYEKEE (reference sequence). V was clipped by 4 bases and J by 0 bases, with 13 bases between them. The CDR3 runs to 16 residues. The CDR3 loop is CASSKNTPATNEKLFF. The DNA for the CDR3 is TGTGCCAGCAGCAAAAATACACCGGCAACTAATGAAAAACTGTTTTTT.

V and J are TRBV7-9 and TRBJ1-2, with D unclear. Looked up from germline, CDR1 is SEHNR and CDR2 is FQNEAQ (reference sequence). Trimming pared 4 bases from V and 2 bases from J, leaving 20 bases between. The CDR3 is 17 amino acids. The CDR3 nucleotides are TGTGCCAGCAGCTCGTCCCTGCCGGGCGGGTACAACTATGGCTACACCTTC. This codes for CASSSSLPGGYNYGYTF.

The CDR3 DNA is TGCGCCAGCAGCCAGCTACTACAACTTGGACTAGCGTCAACGGAGACCCAGTACTTC. This codes for CASSQLLQLGLASTETQYF. This chain uses TRBV4-1 with TRBJ2-5; 9 bases match TRBD2. This CDR3 has 19 amino acids. J was trimmed by 5 bases and V by 3 bases; bases with no gene match: 19. The germline gives CDR1 MGHRA, CDR2 YSYEKL.

The chain recombines TRBV5-1 with TRBJ2-1; 9 bases are a match to TRBD2. V shed 0 bases, J shed 6 bases, and the junction held 7 bases outside the gene matches. CDR3 size: 16 residues. CDR1 is SGHRS and CDR2 is YFSETQ in the germline V gene. The chain's CDR3 is CASSLGVRGGRNEQFF. DNA of the CDR3: TGCGCCAGCAGCTTGGGGGTGCGGGGGGGCCGCAATGAGCAGTTCTTC. The entire variable domain, with the rest obtained from reference TRBV5-1 and TRBJ2-1, is as follows: KAGVTQTPRYLIKTRGQQVTLSCSPISGHRSVSWYQQTPGQGLQFLFEYFSETQRNKGNFPGRFSGRQFSNSRSEMNVSTLELGDSALYLCASSLGVRGGRNEQFFGPGTRLTVL.